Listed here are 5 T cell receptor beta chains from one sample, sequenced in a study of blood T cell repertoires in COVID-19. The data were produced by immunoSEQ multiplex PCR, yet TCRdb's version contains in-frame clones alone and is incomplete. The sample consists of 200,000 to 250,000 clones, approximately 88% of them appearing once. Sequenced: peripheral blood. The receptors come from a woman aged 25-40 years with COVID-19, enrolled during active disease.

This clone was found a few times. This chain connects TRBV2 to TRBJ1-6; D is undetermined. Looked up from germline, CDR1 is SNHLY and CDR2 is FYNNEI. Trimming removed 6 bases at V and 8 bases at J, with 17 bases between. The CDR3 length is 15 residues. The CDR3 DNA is TGTGCCAGCAGGGGTCCCGGGAGGCTGGATTCACCCCTCCACTTT. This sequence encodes CASRGPGRLDSPLHF.

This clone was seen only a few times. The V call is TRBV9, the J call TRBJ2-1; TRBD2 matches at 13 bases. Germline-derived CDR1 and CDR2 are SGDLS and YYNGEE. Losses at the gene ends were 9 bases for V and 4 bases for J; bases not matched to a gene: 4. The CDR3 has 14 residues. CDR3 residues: CATGTSGAYNEQFF. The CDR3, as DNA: TGTGCCACCGGGACTAGCGGGGCATACAATGAGCAGTTCTTC.

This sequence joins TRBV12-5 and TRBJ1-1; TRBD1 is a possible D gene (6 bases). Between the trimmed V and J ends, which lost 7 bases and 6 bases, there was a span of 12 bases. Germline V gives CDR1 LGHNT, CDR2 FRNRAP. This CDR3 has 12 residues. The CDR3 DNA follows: TGTGCTAGTGCCCCACAGGGACCTGAAGCTTTCTTT. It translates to CASAPQGPEAFF. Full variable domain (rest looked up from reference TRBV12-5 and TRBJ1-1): DARVTQTPRHKVTEMGQEVTMRCQPILGHNTVFWYRQTMMQGLELLAYFRNRAPLDDSGMPKDRFSAEMPDATLATLKIQPSEPRDSAVYFCASAPQGPEAFFGQGTRLTVV.

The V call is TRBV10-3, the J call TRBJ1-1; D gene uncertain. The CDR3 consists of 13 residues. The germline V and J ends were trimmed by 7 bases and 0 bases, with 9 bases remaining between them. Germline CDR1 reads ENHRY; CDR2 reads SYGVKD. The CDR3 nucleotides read TGTGCCATCACCTTGGACTTGAACACTGAAGCTTTCTTT. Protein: CAITLDLNTEAFF.

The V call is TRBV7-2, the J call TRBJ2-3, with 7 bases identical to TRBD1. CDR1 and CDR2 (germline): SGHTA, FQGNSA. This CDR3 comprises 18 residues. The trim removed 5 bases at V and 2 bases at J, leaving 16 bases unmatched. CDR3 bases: TGTGCCAGCAGCATCAACCACCTCGGGACAGACACCACAGATACGCAGTATTTT. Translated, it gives CASSINHLGTDTTDTQYF.